This T cell receptor beta chain was retrieved from a study of vaccination effects on CD4 cells after COVID-19. Across the study: Viral peptide pool expansion of antigen-specific CD4+ T cells preceded sequencing in the ViraFEST assay. General study findings and limits: Late post-vaccination, clones induced by infection and those induced by vaccine underwent marked clonal contraction.

The V end lost 5 bases, the J end lost 7 bases, and 5 bases lay between the germline ends. Germline lookup yields CDR1 GTSNPN and CDR2 SVGIG (reference sequence). The CDR3 is 9 residues long. The data were produced by immunoSEQ multiplex PCR, yet TCRdb's version contains in-frame clones alone and is incomplete. The sample has roughly 40,000 clones, about 70% seen once. Culture proceeded for approximately 10 days, and CD4+ T cells were then isolated. Every participant took two doses of the BNT162b2 or mRNA-1273 vaccine. Half-medium changes using IL-2 medium occurred on days 3 and 7. A few counts support this clone. What it recognizes is unknown.

The receptor was derived from a human donor who received a COVID-19 vaccine. The chain uses TRBV30 and TRBJ1-1, with D unclear. Material: CD4+ T cells from PBMCs cultured without peptide, obtained after COVID-19 vaccination. CDR3: CAWVIEAFF. The CDR3 DNA sequence: TGTGCCTGGGTTATTGAAGCTTTCTTT.